The rows below give T cell receptor beta chains drawn from one sample of a study of shared clonotypes between healthy human individuals. Repertoires were generated with immunoSEQ multiplex PCR, while TCRdb's copy carries only in-frame clones and drops some. The table lists some 300,000 clones, about 70% of them singletons, with 8% to 13% in the top ten. The sample comprised memory CD4+ T cells sorted from blood. The receptors were sampled from a man aged 30-40 years in good health. Each CDR3 is given with its conserved first and last residue. D genes are given only for firm matches. Size is stated for part of the rows, as once, few or many counts, or as a class when the clone is expanded.

TRBJ2-3 | TRBV19 | . | . | TGTGCCAGTAGTTGGCAGCCCCCGGATACGCAGTATTTT | CASSWQPPDTQYF
TRBJ2-3 | TRBV27 | . | . | TGTGCCAGCAGTTGGTCCTTTGACACAGATACGCAGTATTTT | CASSWSFDTDTQYF
TRBJ2-5 | TRBV18 | . | . | TGTGCCAGCTCCGGGCAAGAGACCCAGTACTTC | CASSGQETQYF
TRBJ2-5 | TRBV28 | . | . | TGTGCCAGCAGTCGGACAGCATGGGGAGAGACCCAGTACTTC | CASSRTAWGETQYF
TRBJ2-1 | TRBV19 | . | . | TGTGCCAGTAGTATTGGTTTCTCACTCCTTCCCAATGAGCAGTTCTTC | CASSIGFSLLPNEQFF
TRBJ1-1 | TRBV7-2 | . | . | TGTGCCAGCAGCCCCTTCATCCGTTGGACTGAAGCTTTCTTT | CASSPFIRWTEAFF
TRBJ2-2 | TRBV2 | TRBD1 | . | TGTGCCAGCAGCCAGGGGGCCGGGGAGCTGTTTTTT | CASSQGAGELFF
TRBJ1-2 | TRBV27 | . | once | TGTGCCAGCAGCCCCCTACAGGATTACTATGGCTACACCTTC | CASSPLQDYYGYTF
TRBJ2-3 | TRBV10-3 | . | . | TGTGCCATCAGCCATAGCGGTACAGATACGCAGTATTTT | CAISHSGTDTQYF
TRBJ2-2 | TRBV5-1 | . | . | TGCGCCAGCAGCTTGACTTATACCGGGGAGCTGTTTTTT | CASSLTYTGELFF
TRBJ1-2 | TRBV30 | . | . | TGTGCAGTGACCTTGAATGGCTACACCTTC | CAVTLNGYTF
TRBJ2-7 | TRBV7-2 | . | . | TGTGCCAGCAGCTTCGCTCAGGGACCCGAGCAGTACTTC | CASSFAQGPEQYF
TRBJ2-3 | TRBV10-3 | TRBD1 | few | TGTGCCATCAGTGGGTTGGGGGACAGGAGCACAGATACGCAGTATTTT | CAISGLGDRSTDTQYF
TRBJ2-7 | TRBV9 | . | once | TGTGCCAGCTCTCCCGTCGGCAGGGCCCACGAGCAGTACTTC | CASSPVGRAHEQYF
TRBJ1-2 | TRBV29-1 | . | . | TGCAGCGTTAGACTAGGGGGGAGTTATGGCTACACCTTC | CSVRLGGSYGYTF
TRBJ2-3 | TRBV11-2 | . | . | TGTGCCAGCAGCTTAGGCCCAGGCACAGATACGCAGTATTTT | CASSLGPGTDTQYF
TRBJ2-5 | TRBV5-4 | . | . | TGTGCCAGCAGCCCCACTACAAACCAAGAGACCCAGTACTTC | CASSPTTNQETQYF
TRBJ1-2 | TRBV18 | . | . | TGTGCCAGCTCACCAGAGACAGCTAACTATGGCTACACCTTC | CASSPETANYGYTF
TRBJ1-4 | TRBV4-1 | TRBD1 | . | TGCGCCAGCAGCCCGGGACAGGGAGGGGGCAGTGAAAAACTGTTTTTT | CASSPGQGGGSEKLFF
TRBJ2-5 | TRBV27 | TRBD2 | . | TGTGCCAGCAGTTTAGCGGGAGTGAGGGAGACCCAGTACTTC | CASSLAGVRETQYF
TRBJ1-4 | TRBV30 | . | . | TGTGCCTGGACGCGGGTGGGTGAAAAACTGTTTTTT | CAWTRVGEKLFF
TRBJ1-1 | TRBV5-5 | . | . | TGTGCCAGCAGCTTGGACAGGGTCCGCACTGAAGCTTTCTTT | CASSLDRVRTEAFF
TRBJ2-5 | TRBV29-1 | . | few | TGCAGCGTTGAAATTATAGCAGGCGAGACCCAGTACTTC | CSVEIIAGETQYF
TRBJ2-2 | TRBV5-6 | . | . | TGTGCCAGCAGGCAAACAGGGAACACCGGGGAGCTGTTTTTT | CASRQTGNTGELFF
TRBJ1-6 | TRBV28 | . | . | TGTGCCAGCAGTTTATTTGGCGGGACCAATTCACCCCTCCACTTT | CASSLFGGTNSPLHF
TRBJ1-1 | TRBV5-1 | TRBD1 | . | TGCGCCAGCAGCTCCGGGACAGGGGATATATTACGGACTGAAGCTTTCTTT | CASSSGTGDILRTEAFF
TRBJ2-1 | TRBV7-6 | . | . | TGTGCCAGCAGCTTAGAACTAGCAGAGAATGAGCAGTTCTTC | CASSLELAENEQFF
TRBJ2-7 | TRBV18 | . | . | TGTGCCAGCTCACCATTTTCCTGGGGGTCTAACGAGCAGTACTTC | CASSPFSWGSNEQYF
TRBJ2-1 | TRBV9 | . | . | TGTGCCAGCAGCGTAGGGGTTGGCTCTGGCTCCTACAATGAGCAGTTCTTC | CASSVGVGSGSYNEQFF
TRBJ2-3 | TRBV11-3 | TRBD2 | once | TGTGCCAGCAGGCCGGCTAGCGGGAGATTAGAAACGCAGTATTTT | CASRPASGRLETQYF
TRBJ1-1 | TRBV7-9 | . | . | TGTGCCAGCAGCTTAGCAGAAGGGTTCACTGAAGCTTTCTTT | CASSLAEGFTEAFF
TRBJ2-1 | TRBV5-4 | TRBD2 | . | TGTGCCAGCAGCTTGTTTGGGACTAGCTCCTACAATGAGCAGTTCTTC | CASSLFGTSSYNEQFF
TRBJ2-1 | TRBV5-1 | TRBD2 | . | TGCGCCAGCAGGGAACCAGCGGGAGGCAATGAGCAGTTCTTC | CASREPAGGNEQFF
TRBJ2-1 | TRBV4-3 | . | . | TGCGCCAGCAGCCAGGACGGAGGATATGAGCAGTTCTTC | CASSQDGGYEQFF
TRBJ2-1 | TRBV10-2 | . | . | TGCGCCAGCAGTGACAGTCATAGATACTCCTACAATGAGCAGTTCTTC | CASSDSHRYSYNEQFF
TRBJ2-3 | TRBV15 | TRBD2 | . | TGTGCCACCAGCAGAGGGGGCGGGGGGACAGATACGCAGTATTTT | CATSRGGGGTDTQYF
TRBJ1-1 | TRBV18 | . | once | TGTGCCAGCTCACCTGGTATCCGTAACACTGAAGCTTTCTTT | CASSPGIRNTEAFF
TRBJ2-3 | TRBV2 | . | . | TGTGCCAGCAGCGTTTCCCAGGGCACAGGCCCCAATACGCAGTATTTT | CASSVSQGTGPNTQYF
TRBJ2-5 | TRBV7-9 | . | . | TGTGCCAGCAGATCGGACAGCCAAGAGACCCAGTACTTC | CASRSDSQETQYF
TRBJ1-2 | TRBV25-1 | . | . | TGTGCCAGCAGTGGCGATATAGGCAGTTTATACTATGGCTACACCTTC | CASSGDIGSLYYGYTF
TRBJ2-4 | TRBV6-6 | . | . | TGTGCCAGCAGTTACTCGGCGGCCAACTGGGGGAACATTCAGTACTTC | CASSYSAANWGNIQYF
TRBJ1-5 | TRBV18 | . | once | TGTGCCAGCTCATCACAGGCGCCTAATCAGCCCCAGCATTTT | CASSSQAPNQPQHF
TRBJ2-2 | TRBV5-4 | TRBD2 | . | TGTGCCAGCAGCCTCAGGACTAGCGGCACCGGGGAGCTGTTTTTT | CASSLRTSGTGELFF
TRBJ2-1 | TRBV19 | . | . | TGTGCCAGTAGTAAAGGAGTGGGTCGCTCCTACAATGAGCAGTTCTTC | CASSKGVGRSYNEQFF
TRBJ1-5 | TRBV5-1 | TRBD1 | once | TGCGCCAGCAGCCTACACGGGACAGGGAATCAGCCCCAGCATTTT | CASSLHGTGNQPQHF
TRBJ2-6 | TRBV5-6 | . | . | TGTGCCAGCAGCTTACAGGACAGCGGATCTGGGGCCAACGTCCTGACTTTC | CASSLQDSGSGANVLTF
TRBJ2-7 | TRBV2 | TRBD2 | . | TGTGCCAGCACTAGCGGGAGGTCGATCTACGAGCAGTACTTC | CASTSGRSIYEQYF
TRBJ2-7 | TRBV5-4 | TRBD2 | . | TGTGCCAGCAGCGCCGGGACTAGCCCCTACGAGCAGTACTTC | CASSAGTSPYEQYF
TRBJ1-1 | TRBV11-2 | TRBD1 | few | TGTGCCAGCAGCTACAGTTCTAGGACAGGCAACACTGAAGCTTTCTTT | CASSYSSRTGNTEAFF
TRBJ2-3 | TRBV11-2 | . | . | TGTGCCAGCAGCTTACTGGGGACTGGATTGACGGATACGCAGTATTTT | CASSLLGTGLTDTQYF
TRBJ2-1 | TRBV5-5 | TRBD1 | . | TGTGCCAGCAGCGATATTACAGGGGTATCCTACAATGAGCAGTTCTTC | CASSDITGVSYNEQFF
TRBJ2-7 | TRBV27 | . | . | TGTGCCAGCAGCCTAAAGGCGCTACACAACCCCCTGGAGCAGTACTTC | CASSLKALHNPLEQYF
TRBJ1-6 | TRBV6-1 | . | . | TGTGCCAGCAGCCTCGGGCTCCTTGTCGATTCACCCCTCCACTTT | CASSLGLLVDSPLHF
TRBJ2-5 | TRBV20-1 | . | few | TGCAGTGCTGGGGTGGAGACCCAGTACTTC | CSAGVETQYF
TRBJ2-1 | TRBV11-1 | . | few | TGTGCCAGCAGCTTAGTGGCAGCGAACAATGAGCAGTTCTTC | CASSLVAANNEQFF
TRBJ1-4 | TRBV6-1 | . | few | TGTGCCAGCTGGATCCCCGCAACTAATGAAAAACTGTTTTTT | CASWIPATNEKLFF
TRBJ2-2 | TRBV5-1 | . | . | TGCGCCAGCAGCTTATCAGGCACCGGGGAGCTGTTTTTT | CASSLSGTGELFF
TRBJ2-5 | TRBV5-1 | TRBD2 | . | TGCGCCAGCAGCTTGGTTCTAGCGGGAGGCCAAGAGACCCAGTACTTC | CASSLVLAGGQETQYF